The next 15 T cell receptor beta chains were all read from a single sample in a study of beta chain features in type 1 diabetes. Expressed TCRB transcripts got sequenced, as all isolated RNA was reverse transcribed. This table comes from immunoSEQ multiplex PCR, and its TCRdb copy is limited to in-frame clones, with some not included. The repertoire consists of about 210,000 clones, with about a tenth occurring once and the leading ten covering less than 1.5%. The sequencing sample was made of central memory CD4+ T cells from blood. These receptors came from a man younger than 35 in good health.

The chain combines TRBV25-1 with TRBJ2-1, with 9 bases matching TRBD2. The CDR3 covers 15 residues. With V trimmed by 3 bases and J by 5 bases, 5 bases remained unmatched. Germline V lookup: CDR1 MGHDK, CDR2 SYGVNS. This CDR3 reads CASSELTSGHNEQFF. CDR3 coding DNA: TGTGCCAGCAGTGAGCTGACTAGCGGACACAATGAGCAGTTCTTC.

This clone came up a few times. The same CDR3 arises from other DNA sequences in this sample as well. This CDR3 is CASSLDRGNQPQHF. The CDR3 DNA is TGTGCCAGCAGCTTAGATCGGGGCAATCAGCCCCAGCATTTT. The chain uses TRBV7-2 and TRBJ1-5; no reliable D call. Trimming removed 1 base at V and 2 bases at J, with 6 bases between. The CDR3 spans 14 residues. Germline V CDR1 and CDR2: SGHTA, FQGNSA.

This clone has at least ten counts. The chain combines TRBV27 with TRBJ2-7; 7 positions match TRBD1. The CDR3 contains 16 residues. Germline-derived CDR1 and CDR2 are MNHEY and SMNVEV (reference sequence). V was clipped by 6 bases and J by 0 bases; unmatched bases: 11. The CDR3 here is CASSLPGQAYSYEQYF. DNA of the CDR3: TGTGCCAGCAGCCTGCCAGGACAGGCGTACTCCTACGAGCAGTACTTC.

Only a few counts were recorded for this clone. For the CDR3, the DNA is TGTGCCAGCAGCTCGCTAGCGGGAGCATACAATGAGCAGTTCTTC. Translating it yields CASSSLAGAYNEQFF. The chain uses TRBV11-2 and TRBJ2-1, with 10 bases matching TRBD2. The V and J ends lost 4 bases and 4 bases, in that order; junction bases with no gene match: 4. CDR1 and CDR2 (germline): SGHAT, FQNNGV. The CDR3 runs 15 residues.

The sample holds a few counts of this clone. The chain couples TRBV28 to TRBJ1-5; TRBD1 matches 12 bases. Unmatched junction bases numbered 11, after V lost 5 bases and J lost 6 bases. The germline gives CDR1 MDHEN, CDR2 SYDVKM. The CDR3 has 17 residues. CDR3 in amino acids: CASSLPLGQGARQPQHF. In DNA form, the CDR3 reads TGTGCCAGCAGTCTCCCTCTGGGACAGGGGGCGCGTCAGCCCCAGCATTTT.

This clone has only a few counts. The DNA of the CDR3 is TGCGCCAGCAGCCTAGGACAGGGGGTTGGAGATACGCAGTATTTT. Translated, it gives CASSLGQGVGDTQYF. The chain has TRBV5-1 and TRBJ2-3, with 10 bases aligning to TRBD1. This CDR3 contains 15 residues. Germline assignment: CDR1 SGHRS and CDR2 YFSETQ. The J segment lost 5 bases and the V segment lost 4 bases, leaving 7 bases of the junction unmatched.

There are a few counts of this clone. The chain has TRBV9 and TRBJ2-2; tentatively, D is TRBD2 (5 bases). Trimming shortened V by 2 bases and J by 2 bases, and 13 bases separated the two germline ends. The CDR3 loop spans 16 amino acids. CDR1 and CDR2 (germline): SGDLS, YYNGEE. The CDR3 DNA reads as TGTGCCAGCAGCGTTCTCTCTCCGGGAAACACCGGGGAGCTGTTTTTT. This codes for CASSVLSPGNTGELFF.

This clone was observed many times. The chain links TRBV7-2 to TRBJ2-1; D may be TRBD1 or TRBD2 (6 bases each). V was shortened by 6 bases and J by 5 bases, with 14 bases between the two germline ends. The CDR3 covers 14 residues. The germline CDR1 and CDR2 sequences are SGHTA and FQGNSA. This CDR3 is CASRDARGHNEQFF. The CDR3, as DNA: TGTGCCAGCAGGGATGCCCGGGGGCACAATGAGCAGTTCTTC.

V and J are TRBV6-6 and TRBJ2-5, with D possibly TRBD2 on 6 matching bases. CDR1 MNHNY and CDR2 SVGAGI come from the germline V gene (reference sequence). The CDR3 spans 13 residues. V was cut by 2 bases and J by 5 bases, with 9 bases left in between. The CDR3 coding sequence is TGTGCCAGCAGTTACCGAGGGAGGGAGACCCAGTACTTC. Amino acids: CASSYRGRETQYF.

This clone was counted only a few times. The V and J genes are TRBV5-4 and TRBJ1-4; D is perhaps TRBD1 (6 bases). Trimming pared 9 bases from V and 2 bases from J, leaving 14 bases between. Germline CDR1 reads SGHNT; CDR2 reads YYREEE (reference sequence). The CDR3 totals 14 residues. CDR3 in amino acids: CATRTGATNEKLFF. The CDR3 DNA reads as TGTGCCACGCGTACGGGGGCGACTAATGAAAAACTGTTTTTT.

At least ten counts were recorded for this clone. The CDR3 loop is CASSPGPGYGYTF. The CDR3 DNA reads as TGTGCCAGCAGCCCGGGCCCCGGCTATGGCTACACCTTC. The chain uses TRBV7-9 and TRBJ1-2; D unresolved. V was trimmed by 5 bases and J by 4 bases, leaving 11 bases between them. The CDR3 is made up of 13 amino acids. The germline CDR1 and CDR2 sequences are SEHNR and FQNEAQ (reference sequence). The entire variable domain, with the rest obtained from reference TRBV7-9 and TRBJ1-2, is as follows: DTGVSQNPRHKITKRGQNVTFRCDPISEHNRLYWYRQTLGQGPEFLTYFQNEAQLEKSRLLSDRFSAERPKGSFSTLEIQRTEQGDSAMYLCASSPGPGYGYTFGSGTRLTVV.

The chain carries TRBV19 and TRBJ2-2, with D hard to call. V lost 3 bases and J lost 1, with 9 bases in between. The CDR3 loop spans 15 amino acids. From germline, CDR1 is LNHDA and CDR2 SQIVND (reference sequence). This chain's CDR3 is CASSITGLNTGELFF. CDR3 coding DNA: TGTGCCAGTAGTATCACGGGTCTGAACACCGGGGAGCTGTTTTTT.

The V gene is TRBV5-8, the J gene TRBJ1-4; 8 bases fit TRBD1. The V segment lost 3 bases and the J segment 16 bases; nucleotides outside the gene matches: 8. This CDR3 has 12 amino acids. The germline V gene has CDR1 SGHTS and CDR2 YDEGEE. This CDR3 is CASSYPQGAEFF. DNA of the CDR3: TGTGCCAGCAGCTACCCGCAGGGGGCGGAGTTTTTT.

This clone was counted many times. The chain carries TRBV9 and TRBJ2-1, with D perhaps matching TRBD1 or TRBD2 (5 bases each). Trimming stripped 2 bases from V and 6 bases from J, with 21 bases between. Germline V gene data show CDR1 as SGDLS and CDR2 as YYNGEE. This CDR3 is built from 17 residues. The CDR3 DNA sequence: TGTGCCAGCAGCGTCACCCTCCGGGACCTTTACCCCAATGAGCAGTTCTTC. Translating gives CASSVTLRDLYPNEQFF.

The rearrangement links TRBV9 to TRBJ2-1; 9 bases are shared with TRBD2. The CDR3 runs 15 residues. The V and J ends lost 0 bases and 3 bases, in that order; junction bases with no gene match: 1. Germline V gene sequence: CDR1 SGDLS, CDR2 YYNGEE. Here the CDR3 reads CASSVGLADYNEQFF. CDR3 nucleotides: TGTGCCAGCAGCGTAGGACTAGCGGACTACAATGAGCAGTTCTTC. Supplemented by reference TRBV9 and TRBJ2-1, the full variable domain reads DSGVTQTPKHLITATGQRVTLRCSPRSGDLSVYWYQQSLDQGLQFLIQYYNGEERAKGNILERFSAQQFPDLHSELNLSSLELGDSALYFCASSVGLADYNEQFFGPGTRLTVL.